This section outlines one TCR beta chain sequence together with its context. Germline V lookup: CDR1 SEHNR, CDR2 FQNEAQ (reference sequence). CDR3 length equals 11 residues. The V end lost 6 bases, the J end lost 7 bases, and 9 bases lay between the germline ends. This entry is derived from a study of blood T cell repertoires in COVID-19. Overall study: The United States, Italy and Spain provided the acute and convalescent COVID-19 samples. T cells, B-cell-depleted T cells, or PBMCs supplied cDNA or gDNA.

Sequencing used immunoSEQ multiplex PCR; TCRdb keeps in-frame clones, though not all of them. In the table there are some 240,000 clones, roughly 80% of which are singletons. The rearrangement links TRBV7-9 to TRBJ1-2, with D uncertain. This sequence was found in a woman over 75 with COVID-19, enrolled during active disease. The sequencing sample was made of peripheral blood. CDR3 sequence: CASSQDFGYTF. In DNA form, the CDR3 reads TGTGCCAGCAGTCAAGACTTTGGCTACACCTTC.